This is a list of T cell receptor beta chains from one sample in a study of beta chain features in type 1 diabetes. Libraries were prepared by immunoSEQ multiplex PCR; TCRdb keeps only in-frame clonotypes and omits some of them. This sample has 250,000 or so clones, with 25% to 30% found just once. The specimen sequenced was central memory CD4+ T cells from blood. All receptors come from a man aged 30 to 45 in good health. CDR3s include the opening cysteine and the closing phenylalanine or tryptophan. Fields, in order: D gene, CDR3 length, J gene, V gene, CDR3 protein. D genes are given only for firm matches.

d_gene: .; len: 14; j_gene: TRBJ1-4; v_gene: TRBV7-9; CDR3aa: CASSFGVTNEKLFF
d_gene: TRBD2; len: 14; j_gene: TRBJ2-3; v_gene: TRBV11-2; CDR3aa: CASRERLASDTQYF
d_gene: TRBD1; len: 13; j_gene: TRBJ1-2; v_gene: TRBV30; CDR3aa: CAWSGQATYGYTF
d_gene: .; len: 14; j_gene: TRBJ1-5; v_gene: TRBV19; CDR3aa: CATLPGGARQPQHF
d_gene: .; len: 14; j_gene: TRBJ2-1; v_gene: TRBV5-6; CDR3aa: CASSVLGFFGEQFF
d_gene: .; len: 15; j_gene: TRBJ1-6; v_gene: TRBV11-2; CDR3aa: CASSLEPGVTSPLHF
d_gene: .; len: 15; j_gene: TRBJ2-3; v_gene: TRBV6-5; CDR3aa: CASSSLGLGADTQYF
d_gene: .; len: 15; j_gene: TRBJ2-7; v_gene: TRBV15; CDR3aa: CATSRDQGLSYEQYF
d_gene: .; len: 14; j_gene: TRBJ2-5; v_gene: TRBV18; CDR3aa: CASSPRTGQETQYF
d_gene: TRBD2; len: 18; j_gene: TRBJ2-3; v_gene: TRBV29-1; CDR3aa: CSASTSGGAGAWTDTQYF
d_gene: .; len: 13; j_gene: TRBJ1-4; v_gene: TRBV10-3; CDR3aa: CATGTGKNEKLFF
d_gene: .; len: 17; j_gene: TRBJ2-2; v_gene: TRBV18; CDR3aa: CASSRDSPGSNTGELFF
d_gene: .; len: 14; j_gene: TRBJ2-3; v_gene: TRBV9; CDR3aa: CASSVEGYTDTQYF
d_gene: .; len: 11; j_gene: TRBJ1-2; v_gene: TRBV29-1; CDR3aa: CSVEAFYGYTF
d_gene: TRBD2; len: 15; j_gene: TRBJ2-7; v_gene: TRBV10-3; CDR3aa: CAISEMASGSYEQYF
d_gene: .; len: 14; j_gene: TRBJ2-1; v_gene: TRBV11-2; CDR3aa: CASSLLATAGEQFF
d_gene: TRBD2; len: 16; j_gene: TRBJ2-5; v_gene: TRBV29-1; CDR3aa: CSSSGLAGTLQETQYF
d_gene: .; len: 11; j_gene: .; v_gene: TRBV7-9; CDR3aa: CARHTPREQYF
d_gene: TRBD2; len: 17; j_gene: TRBJ2-3; v_gene: TRBV7-2; CDR3aa: CASSFNPTSGATDTQYF
d_gene: .; len: 13; j_gene: TRBJ2-7; v_gene: TRBV15; CDR3aa: CATSRDRGYEQYF
d_gene: TRBD1; len: 13; j_gene: TRBJ2-5; v_gene: TRBV5-4; CDR3aa: CASSWDREETQYF
d_gene: .; len: 12; j_gene: TRBJ2-3; v_gene: TRBV29-1; CDR3aa: CSVILATDTQYF
d_gene: .; len: 12; j_gene: TRBJ2-7; v_gene: TRBV29-1; CDR3aa: CSVEGPSYEQYF
d_gene: TRBD1; len: 18; j_gene: TRBJ2-2; v_gene: TRBV5-1; CDR3aa: CASSLTYTGQGMSGELFF
d_gene: .; len: 16; j_gene: TRBJ2-6; v_gene: TRBV5-4; CDR3aa: CASSPALGSGANVLTF
d_gene: .; len: 13; j_gene: TRBJ2-1; v_gene: TRBV29-1; CDR3aa: CSVGLTLYNEQFF
d_gene: .; len: 16; j_gene: TRBJ2-5; v_gene: TRBV28; CDR3aa: CASSLRQNTYQETQYF
d_gene: .; len: 13; j_gene: TRBJ1-5; v_gene: TRBV30; CDR3aa: CAWSDRENQPQHF
d_gene: .; len: 12; j_gene: TRBJ2-5; v_gene: TRBV29-1; CDR3aa: CSGERNWETQYF
d_gene: .; len: 15; j_gene: TRBJ2-1; v_gene: TRBV6-1; CDR3aa: CASSLSAGSYNEQFF
d_gene: TRBD1; len: 14; j_gene: TRBJ1-1; v_gene: TRBV7-8; CDR3aa: CASSPDRGTTEAFF
d_gene: TRBD2; len: 15; j_gene: TRBJ2-3; v_gene: TRBV7-2; CDR3aa: CASSFQGGISDTQYF
d_gene: TRBD2; len: 14; j_gene: TRBJ2-1; v_gene: TRBV19; CDR3aa: CASSLAGHGNEQFF
d_gene: .; len: 11; j_gene: TRBJ2-2; v_gene: TRBV29-1; CDR3aa: CSVRKSRELFF
d_gene: TRBD1; len: 15; j_gene: TRBJ2-5; v_gene: TRBV5-1; CDR3aa: CASSQTGGVSETQYF
d_gene: TRBD1; len: 15; j_gene: TRBJ1-1; v_gene: TRBV2; CDR3aa: CASTQTGNLNTEAFF
d_gene: TRBD2; len: 15; j_gene: TRBJ2-7; v_gene: TRBV7-2; CDR3aa: CASSLSGGLSYEQYF
d_gene: TRBD1; len: 14; j_gene: TRBJ2-5; v_gene: TRBV7-9; CDR3aa: CASSSGQGGETQYF
d_gene: TRBD1; len: 16; j_gene: TRBJ2-4; v_gene: TRBV30; CDR3aa: CAWRSPGTGSKNIQYF
d_gene: .; len: 16; j_gene: TRBJ2-5; v_gene: TRBV7-8; CDR3aa: CASSLAGGRGQETQYF
d_gene: .; len: 12; j_gene: TRBJ2-1; v_gene: TRBV2; CDR3aa: CASGAEYNEQFF
d_gene: TRBD2; len: 16; j_gene: TRBJ2-1; v_gene: TRBV7-9; CDR3aa: CASSSGLAGVRNEQFF
d_gene: .; len: 14; j_gene: TRBJ1-2; v_gene: TRBV27; CDR3aa: CASSSMDTGGGYTF
d_gene: TRBD2; len: 16; j_gene: TRBJ2-2; v_gene: TRBV29-1; CDR3aa: CSVAHLTSGNAGELFF
d_gene: TRBD1; len: 14; j_gene: TRBJ1-5; v_gene: TRBV2; CDR3aa: CASSRDRGDQPQHF
d_gene: .; len: 13; j_gene: TRBJ2-5; v_gene: TRBV28; CDR3aa: CASSLGAEETQYF
d_gene: .; len: 14; j_gene: TRBJ2-1; v_gene: TRBV28; CDR3aa: CASRKDLTGNEQFF
d_gene: .; len: 13; j_gene: TRBJ2-3; v_gene: TRBV18; CDR3aa: CASSPARTDTQYF
d_gene: TRBD1; len: 15; j_gene: TRBJ1-3; v_gene: TRBV30; CDR3aa: CAWSVQGASGNTIYF
d_gene: TRBD1; len: 15; j_gene: TRBJ2-1; v_gene: TRBV11-2; CDR3aa: CASSRRQGRYNEQFF